These T cell receptor beta chains were read from a single sample in a study of beta chain features in type 1 diabetes. Repertoires were generated with immunoSEQ multiplex PCR, while TCRdb's copy carries only in-frame clones and drops some. Of 300,000 to 450,000 clones in the sample, around 20% were seen once. Sample: naive CD4+ T cells from blood. The origin of the receptors is a woman aged 18-29 years in good health. Each CDR3 is given with its conserved first and last residue. The D gene is left open where the match is weak. Clone size appears in some rows only: once, few, many, or a class for an expanded clone.

j_gene | v_gene | abundance | d_gene | CDR3aa | CDR3nt
TRBJ1-5 | TRBV9 | once | NA | CASSVGGGGNQPQHF | TGTGCCAGCAGCGTAGGAGGGGGAGGCAATCAGCCCCAGCATTTT
TRBJ2-7 | TRBV28 | NA | TRBD1 | CASNPGQSYEQYF | TGTGCCAGCAACCCGGGACAGTCCTACGAGCAGTACTTC
TRBJ1-5 | TRBV28 | few | NA | CASNEGVQPQHF | TGTGCCAGCAACGAGGGGGTTCAGCCCCAGCATTTT
TRBJ1-4 | TRBV28 | NA | TRBD1 | CASSSADRVHEKLFF | TGTGCCAGCAGCTCAGCTGACAGGGTGCATGAAAAACTGTTTTTT
TRBJ2-6 | TRBV4-3 | NA | NA | CASSPGLGSGANVLTF | TGCGCCAGCAGCCCAGGCCTCGGCTCTGGGGCCAACGTCCTGACTTTC
TRBJ1-1 | TRBV12-5 | NA | NA | CASGLPRGHEAFF | TGTGCTAGTGGTTTGCCGCGGGGTCATGAAGCTTTCTTT
TRBJ2-7 | TRBV5-1 | NA | NA | CASSLTGRDEQYF | TGCGCCAGCAGCTTGACAGGCAGGGACGAGCAGTACTTC
TRBJ2-7 | TRBV5-1 | few | NA | CASSFGKVYEQYF | TGCGCCAGCAGCTTCGGTAAAGTCTACGAGCAGTACTTC
TRBJ2-7 | TRBV15 | few | NA | CATSGGGGGYEQYF | TGTGCCACCAGCGGAGGGGGAGGGGGCTACGAGCAGTACTTC
TRBJ2-7 | TRBV29-1 | NA | TRBD2 | CSVEGTSGGEQYF | TGCAGCGTTGAAGGGACTAGCGGGGGCGAGCAGTACTTC
TRBJ1-2 | TRBV30 | NA | TRBD1 | CAWSVPGGPNHGTF | TGTGCCTGGAGTGTACCAGGGGGCCCTAATCATGGCACCTTC
TRBJ1-5 | TRBV2 | NA | TRBD1 | CASRPGQSNQPQHF | TGTGCCAGCAGGCCGGGACAGAGCAATCAGCCCCAGCATTTT
TRBJ2-5 | TRBV5-1 | NA | NA | CASSLGQKETQYF | TGCGCCAGCAGCTTGGGGCAGAAAGAGACCCAGTACTTC
TRBJ2-3 | TRBV4-2 | few | NA | CASMGGRTDTQYF | TGTGCCAGCATGGGGGGGCGGACAGATACGCAGTATTTT
TRBJ1-6 | TRBV5-5 | NA | NA | CASSLSGLSSYNSPLHF | TGTGCCAGCAGCTTGTCCGGACTGAGCTCCTATAATTCACCCCTCCACTTT
TRBJ1-5 | TRBV30 | NA | NA | CAWSARGTVGHQPQHF | TGTGCCTGGAGTGCCCGAGGGACTGTAGGGCATCAGCCCCAGCATTTT
TRBJ1-5 | TRBV19 | NA | NA | CASSIDSLQPQHF | TGTGCCAGTAGTATAGACTCTCTACAGCCCCAGCATTTT
TRBJ1-3 | TRBV5-4 | few | NA | CASSLALSNTIYF | TGTGCCAGCAGCTTGGCCCTGTCAAACACCATATATTTT
TRBJ2-2 | TRBV5-1 | NA | TRBD2 | CASSWTRGGRELFF | TGCGCCAGCAGCTGGACTAGGGGTGGCCGGGAGCTGTTTTTT
TRBJ2-1 | TRBV5-1 | once | NA | CASSLVRNEQFF | TGCGCCAGCAGCTTGGTGCGCAATGAGCAGTTCTTC
TRBJ2-2 | TRBV7-2 | NA | TRBD1 | CASRKDRASAGELFF | TGTGCCAGCAGGAAAGACAGGGCGTCAGCCGGGGAGCTGTTTTTT
TRBJ1-1 | TRBV30 | NA | NA | CAWSGLRGLNTEAFF | TGTGCCTGGAGTGGCCTAAGGGGGTTGAACACTGAAGCTTTCTTT
TRBJ1-5 | TRBV5-1 | NA | NA | CASSLGVQGGNQPQHF | TGCGCCAGCAGCTTGGGAGTTCAGGGTGGGAATCAGCCCCAGCATTTT
TRBJ1-1 | TRBV7-9 | few | NA | CASSLEAVRETEAFF | TGTGCCAGCAGCTTAGAGGCAGTCAGGGAAACTGAAGCTTTCTTT
TRBJ2-1 | TRBV7-9 | NA | NA | CASSITPSSYNEQFF | TGTGCCAGCAGCATAACTCCTAGCTCCTACAATGAGCAGTTCTTC
TRBJ2-7 | TRBV19 | NA | TRBD1 | CASSPSDRLPYEQYF | TGTGCCAGTAGTCCCTCGGACAGGCTTCCCTACGAGCAGTACTTC
TRBJ1-1 | TRBV2 | NA | NA | CAGSRGEKAFF | TGTGCCGGTTCCAGGGGAGAGAAAGCTTTCTTT
TRBJ2-7 | TRBV5-4 | NA | TRBD2 | CASSAGLAGVGEQYF | TGTGCCAGCAGCGCCGGACTAGCGGGAGTAGGCGAGCAGTACTTC
TRBJ2-6 | TRBV19 | NA | NA | CASGSGPGANVLTF | TGTGCCAGTGGATCAGGGCCTGGGGCCAACGTCCTGACTTTC
TRBJ2-1 | TRBV7-2 | NA | NA | CASSFTGLNEQFF | TGTGCCAGCAGCTTTACAGGTCTCAATGAGCAGTTCTTC
TRBJ2-1 | TRBV30 | few | NA | CAWATGKDEQFF | TGTGCCTGGGCTACAGGGAAGGATGAGCAGTTCTTC
TRBJ1-2 | TRBV10-3 | few | NA | CAIQEGDYGYTF | TGTGCCATCCAGGAAGGGGACTATGGCTACACCTTC
TRBJ2-5 | TRBV30 | few | NA | CAWSRGQGQETQYF | TGTGCCTGGAGTCGTGGGCAGGGCCAAGAGACCCAGTACTTC
TRBJ2-5 | TRBV11-1 | NA | NA | CASSLSRGPVGETQYF | TGTGCCAGCAGCTTATCGCGAGGGCCGGTTGGAGAGACCCAGTACTTC
TRBJ2-1 | TRBV5-1 | NA | NA | CASRKQDNEQFF | TGCGCCAGCCGAAAACAGGACAATGAGCAGTTCTTC
TRBJ1-5 | TRBV7-9 | NA | NA | CASSLYGGDQPQHF | TGTGCCAGCAGCTTATACGGGGGGGATCAGCCCCAGCATTTT
TRBJ2-3 | TRBV11-3 | few | TRBD1 | CASSSGQGFADTQYF | TGTGCCAGCAGCTCCGGACAGGGGTTTGCAGATACGCAGTATTTT
TRBJ2-7 | TRBV6-6 | few | NA | CASSLDLFSNEQYF | TGTGCCAGCAGCCTAGACTTGTTTAGCAACGAGCAGTACTTC
TRBJ1-2 | TRBV30 | few | TRBD1 | CAWIEGQGDGGYTF | TGTGCCTGGATAGAGGGACAGGGGGATGGTGGCTACACCTTC
TRBJ2-6 | TRBV5-4 | NA | TRBD1 | CASSLAGGTGANVLTF | TGTGCCAGCAGCTTGGCAGGGGGAACTGGGGCCAACGTCCTGACTTTC
TRBJ1-6 | TRBV6-1 | few | NA | CASSAEGPRGGSPLHF | TGTGCCAGCAGTGCAGAGGGACCGCGAGGGGGTTCACCCCTCCACTTT
TRBJ2-1 | TRBV29-1 | few | TRBD2 | CSVPPGLAGGYNEQFF | TGCAGCGTGCCACCGGGACTAGCGGGAGGCTACAATGAGCAGTTCTTC
TRBJ2-1 | TRBV6-5 | few | TRBD1 | CASSKGTAEQFF | TGTGCCAGCAGCAAGGGGACAGCCGAGCAGTTCTTC
TRBJ1-6 | TRBV19 | few | NA | CASSITNSRNSPLHF | TGTGCCAGTAGTATAACGAACAGCAGGAATTCACCCCTCCACTTT
TRBJ2-4 | TRBV7-2 | NA | NA | CASSLGGGGQPSQYF | TGTGCCAGCAGCTTAGGAGGAGGTGGACAGCCGTCTCAGTACTTC
TRBJ2-1 | TRBV14 | few | TRBD2 | CASSQTAGGPGEQFF | TGTGCCAGCAGCCAAACAGCGGGAGGGCCGGGTGAGCAGTTCTTC
TRBJ2-7 | TRBV5-1 | once | NA | CASSLGARGEQYF | TGCGCCAGCAGCCTAGGGGCCAGGGGCGAGCAGTACTTC
TRBJ2-5 | TRBV7-9 | few | NA | CASSLGPREETQYF | TGTGCCAGCAGCTTGGGGCCCAGGGAAGAGACCCAGTACTTC
TRBJ2-1 | TRBV4-3 | NA | TRBD1 | CASSQRTGNEQFF | TGCGCCAGCAGCCAACGGACAGGGAATGAGCAGTTCTTC
TRBJ2-5 | TRBV30 | NA | NA | CAWSVGAGALQETQYF | TGTGCCTGGAGTGTAGGGGCAGGGGCGCTCCAAGAGACCCAGTACTTC
TRBJ2-1 | TRBV7-9 | few | TRBD2 | CASSSEREGDEQFF | TGTGCCAGCAGCTCAGAGCGGGAGGGGGATGAGCAGTTCTTC